This entry lists 24 T cell receptor beta chains sequenced from one sample in a study of tissue T cells after allogeneic stem cell transplantation. Libraries were prepared by immunoSEQ multiplex PCR; TCRdb keeps only in-frame clonotypes and omits some of them. The table lists about 50,000 clones, over 65% of them singletons. What was sequenced was sorted cells pooled from one or two spleens. All receptors derive from a pool of C57BL/6 mice in good health.

Of note for this clone: Gene labels here are mouse ones. Coverage ceases 1 residue before the CDR3 finishes, and the germline J gene fills in the end. The V and J genes are TRBV5 and TRBJ2-2; maybe TRBD2 (5 bases). This CDR3 has 15 amino acids. Germline CDR1 LGHNA, CDR2 YNLKQL (reference sequence). V dropped 0 bases and J dropped 0 bases, with 5 bases sitting between them. This chain's CDR3 is CASSQDWANTGQLYF. The DNA read from the CDR3 is TGTGCCAGCAGCCAAGACTGGGCAAACACCGGGCAGCTCTAC.

Of note for this clone: Genes and germline come from the mouse. The read falls 1 residue short of the CDR3 end, and the missing part is taken from the germline J gene. The rearrangement uses TRBV4 and TRBJ2-5, with 7 nucleotides matching TRBD2. Looked up from germline, CDR1 is LGHDT and CDR2 is YNNKQL (reference sequence). This CDR3 region has 17 residues. Germline trimming cut 5 bases from V and 2 bases from J; bases unmatched to any gene: 13. The CDR3 sequence is CASSQGWGEVGQDTQYF. The CDR3 DNA, read in part, is TGTGCCAGCAGCCAAGGGTGGGGGGAGGTCGGCCAAGACACCCAGTAC.

About this clone: The listed genes are named as in mouse. The read is 1 residue too short to cover the CDR3 end, so that end is filled in from the germline J gene. The V gene is TRBV13-1, the J gene TRBJ1-5; 8 nucleotides match TRBD1. Per the germline V gene, CDR1 is NSHNY and CDR2 is SYGAGN. This CDR3 contains 16 residues. The trim removed 0 bases at V and 4 bases at J, leaving 6 bases unmatched. The CDR3: CASSDAGQGLNQAPLF. The DNA read from the CDR3 is TGTGCCAGCAGTGATGCCGGACAGGGCTTGAACCAGGCTCCGCTT.

As for this clone: Germline and genes: mouse. The read comes to an end 1 residue before the CDR3 does, leaving the germline J gene to fill in the end. The chain has TRBV15 and TRBJ2-4; TRBD2 matches 10 bases. The CDR3 runs to 14 residues. The germline V gene encodes CDR1 SGHND and CDR2 FRSKSL. With V trimmed by 4 bases and J by 4 bases, 2 bases remained unmatched. The CDR3 loop reads CASSSGLGENTLYF. CDR3 DNA, as far as it was read: TGTGCCAGCAGTTCCGGACTGGGGGAAAACACCTTGTAC.

As for this clone: Gene names follow the mouse nomenclature. The read gets to within 1 residue of the CDR3 end, and the germline J gene fills in the rest. V is TRBV26 and J is TRBJ1-6, with D hard to call. TRBJ1-6 is classed as an ORF, of uncertain function. Trimming removed 4 bases at V and 0 bases at J, with 1 base between. The germline gives CDR1 KGHPV, CDR2 FQNQEV (reference sequence). The CDR3 length is 13 residues. Here the CDR3 reads CASSPSYNSPLYF. The CDR3 DNA, read in part, is TGTGCCAGCAGTCCTTCCTATAATTCGCCCCTCTAC.

As to this clone: Genes and germline come from the mouse. The read comes to an end 1 residue before the CDR3 does, leaving the germline J gene to fill in the end. The same CDR3 can be traced to other DNA sequences in this sample. V usage is TRBV5 and J usage is TRBJ1-4; D remains ambiguous. The length of the CDR3 is 13 residues. Trimming removed 0 bases at V and 5 bases at J, with 4 bases between. Germline CDR1 LGHNA, CDR2 YNLKQL (reference sequence). The part of the CDR3 DNA that was read is TGTGCCAGCAGCCAAGAGGGGAACGAAAGATTATTT. This sequence encodes CASSQEGNERLF. The whole CDR3 sequence reads CASSQEGNERLFF.

Regarding this clone: Gene names and germline refer to mouse. The read terminates 1 residue before the CDR3 end, so the remaining end is supplied by the germline J gene. V is TRBV13-3 and J is TRBJ2-1; D gene ambiguous. This CDR3 is built from 13 residues. V lost 1 base, J lost 4 bases, and 6 bases lay in between. In germline, CDR1 is NNHDY, CDR2 SYVADS. CDR3 sequence reads: CASSDTPYAEQFF. The DNA read from the CDR3 is TGTGCCAGCAGTGATACCCCGTATGCTGAGCAGTTC.

As to this clone: The genes and germline here are from mouse. The CDR3 extends 1 residue past the end of the read, so its final part is completed from the germline J gene. The gene calls are TRBV19 and TRBJ2-5; weak D call: TRBD2 (6 bases). Trimming shortened V by 5 bases and J by 3 bases, and 7 bases separated the two germline ends. Germline V gene lookup returns CDR1 FNHDT and CDR2 SITEND (reference sequence). The CDR3 spans 12 residues. The part of the CDR3 DNA that was read is TGTGCCAGCAGACTGGGTCAAGACACCCAGTAC. It translates to CASRLGQDTQY. The whole CDR3 is CASRLGQDTQYF.

A note on this clone: Gene names denote mouse genes. The CDR3 goes on 1 residue after the read ends, and that part is filled in from the germline J gene. The gene calls are TRBV16 and TRBJ2-5, with 8 bases lining up with TRBD2. V dropped 1 base and J dropped 8; count of bases not matched to a gene: 2. Germline-derived CDR1 and CDR2 are SGHSA and FRNQAP. The CDR3 contains 13 residues. The CDR3 bases that were read are TGTGCAAGCAGCTTAGTTGGGGGGGGCACCCAGTAC. Its translation: CASSLVGGGTQY. The entire CDR3 protein reads CASSLVGGGTQYF.

As concerns this clone: Mouse gene names apply. With the read ending 1 residue before the CDR3 end, the germline J gene is used to fill in that end. V is TRBV13-2 and J is TRBJ1-1; a weak D match, TRBD1 (6 bases). Germline CDR1 reads NNHNN; CDR2 reads SYGAGS (reference sequence). This CDR3 has 15 residues. V was cut by 0 bases and J by 1 base, with 10 bases left in between. This chain's CDR3 is CASGDEGGRNTEVFF. The sequenced part of the CDR3 DNA is TGTGCCAGCGGTGATGAAGGGGGGAGAAACACAGAAGTCTTC.

Turning to this clone: Gene names are mouse gene names. The read is 1 residue too short to cover the CDR3 end, so that end is filled in from the germline J gene. The chain links TRBV13-2 to TRBJ1-4; unclear D gene. The CDR3 length is 13 residues. CDR1 is NNHNN and CDR2 is SYGAGS in the germline V gene (reference sequence). Trimming took off 3 bases at V and 4 bases at J, with 7 bases between the two ends. The DNA read from the CDR3 is TGTGCCAGCGGTGGTCATCTCAACGAAAGATTATTT. Translating gives CASGGHLNERLF. The CDR3 in its entirety is CASGGHLNERLFF.

Concerning this clone itself: Gene names refer to mouse genes. This CDR3 reads CASSLGQSGNTLYF. The part of the CDR3 DNA that was read is TGTGCCAGCAGTCTCGGACAGTCTGGAAATACGCTCTAT. The rearrangement links TRBV15 to TRBJ1-3, with a tentative D call TRBD1 (6 bases). The read finishes 1 residue shy of the CDR3 end, and the germline J gene is used to complete it. V was clipped by 5 bases and J by 1 base, with 9 bases between them. CDR3 length equals 14 residues. CDR1 and CDR2 from the germline V gene are SGHND and FRSKSL. The whole variable domain, filled in from reference TRBV15 and TRBJ1-3, reads DAGVTQTPRHEVAEKGQTIILKCEPVSGHNDLFWYRQTKIQGLELLSYFRSKSLMEDGGAFKDRFKAEMLNSSFSTLKIQPTEPKDSAVYLCASSLGQSGNTLYFGEGSRLIVV.

A word on this clone: The genes and germline here are from mouse. The sequence runs out 1 residue before the end of the CDR3; the remainder is reconstructed from the germline J gene. The chain has TRBV3 and TRBJ1-2, with D possibly TRBD1 on 6 matching bases. The V end lost 3 bases, the J end lost 0 bases, and 8 bases lay between the germline ends. The CDR3 length is 14 residues. Germline CDR1 is SNHLY and CDR2 is FYNGKV (reference sequence). The CDR3 protein is CASSLTGSNSDYTF. The CDR3 DNA, read in part, is TGTGCCAGCAGCTTGACAGGTTCAAACTCCGACTACACC. The full variable domain, its missing parts supplied by reference TRBV3 and TRBJ1-2, is GPKVLQIPSHQIIDMGQMVTLNCDPVSNHLYFYWYKQILGQQMEFLVNFYNGKVMEKSKLFKDQFSVERPDGSYFTLKIQPTALEDSAVYFCASSLTGSNSDYTFGSGTRLLVI.

Of note for this clone: Each gene name is a mouse one. The sequenced fragment ends 1 residue before the CDR3 boundary, so the rest is inferred from the germline J gene. This chain links TRBV31 with TRBJ2-3; no clear D. From germline, CDR1 is GKSSPN and CDR2 SITVG. Trimming removed 0 bases from V and 0 bases from J, with 7 bases in between. The CDR3 has 14 residues. This chain's CDR3 is CAWSLGSSAETLYF. CDR3 bases read: TGTGCCTGGAGTCTCGGGTCTAGTGCAGAAACGCTGTAT.

This clone was counted a few times. Gene names are mouse gene names. The missing CDR3 end, 1 residue past where the read stops, is filled in from the germline J gene. V is TRBV24 and J is TRBJ2-7; TRBD2 matches 14 bases. The CDR3 is made up of 17 amino acids. CDR1 is KGHTA and CDR2 is FRNEEI in the germline V gene. V was pared by 5 bases and J by 0 bases, with 6 bases of the junction left unmatched. The CDR3 is CASSSGTGGAHSYEQYF. The sequenced part of the CDR3 DNA is TGTGCCAGCAGTTCCGGGACTGGGGGGGCGCACTCCTATGAACAGTAC.

This clone was picked up one time. The genes are named according to mouse. The read terminates 1 residue before the CDR3 end, so the remaining end is supplied by the germline J gene. The rearrangement joins TRBV19 to TRBJ1-6; TRBD1 matches at 8 bases. TRBJ1-6 falls under the ORF class, with uncertain function. This CDR3 comprises 15 residues. J lost 2 bases, V lost 4 bases, and 2 bases had no gene match. Germline CDR1 FNHDT, CDR2 SITEND (reference sequence). This CDR3 is CASSQGATYNSPLYF. Incomplete CDR3 DNA: TGTGCCAGCAGTCAGGGGGCGACCTATAATTCGCCCCTCTAC.

Comment on this clone: The gene names given are mouse names. The sequence runs out 1 residue before the end of the CDR3; the remainder is reconstructed from the germline J gene. The chain joins TRBV4 to TRBJ2-5; 12 nucleotides match TRBD2. CDR1 is LGHDT, CDR2 YNNKQL, per germline (reference sequence). This CDR3 has 15 amino acids. After removal of 4 bases from V and 5 bases from J, the junction contained 4 bases not matched to a gene. CDR3 protein: CASSLTGGARDTQYF. The part of the CDR3 DNA that was read is TGTGCCAGCAGCTTGACTGGGGGGGCGCGAGACACCCAGTAC.

A word on this clone: Gene names follow the mouse nomenclature. The read stops 1 residue short of the end of the CDR3; the missing end is completed from the germline J gene. V and J are TRBV13-3 and TRBJ2-7, with D possibly being TRBD1 (6 bases). V gave up 5 bases and J gave up 7 bases, with 10 bases separating them. CDR1 is NNHDY and CDR2 is SYVADS in the germline V gene. The CDR3 is 11 residues long. CDR3 DNA, as far as it was read: TGTGCCAGCAGAACAGGGTGGGAACAGTAC. Protein: CASRTGWEQY. The CDR3 in full is CASRTGWEQYF.

Worth noting for this clone: The gene names here belong to mouse. The sequence runs out 1 residue before the end of the CDR3; the remainder is reconstructed from the germline J gene. This rearrangement joins TRBV2 to TRBJ2-2; D is ambiguous. CDR1 LGHNA and CDR2 YSYQKL come from the germline V gene. The CDR3 extends over 15 amino acids. Between the trimmed V and J ends, which lost 1 base and 0 bases, there was a span of 6 bases. CDR3 region: CASSQGLANTGQLYF. The part of the CDR3 DNA that was read is TGTGCCAGCAGCCAAGGACTTGCAAACACCGGGCAGCTCTAC.

Worth noting for this clone: The gene names here belong to mouse. The CDR3 end falls 1 residue outside the read, so it is completed with the germline J gene. The chain combines TRBV16 with TRBJ2-3; 8 nucleotides line up with TRBD2. Trimming at V came to 4 bases and at J to 1 base, leaving 1 base not matched to a gene. The germline CDR1 and CDR2 sequences are SGHSA and FRNQAP. The CDR3 length is 14 residues. The sequenced CDR3 bases are TGTGCAAGCAGCTCGACTGGGGGTGCAGAAACGCTGTAT. Translating it yields CASSSTGGAETLY. The entire CDR3 reads CASSSTGGAETLYF.

Note on this clone: These gene names are mouse names. From the germline J gene comes the end of the CDR3, since the read stops 1 residue before it. The rearrangement links TRBV13-2 to TRBJ1-6; D not certain. TRBJ1-6 is labeled an ORF, and its function is uncertain. CDR3 size: 12 residues. Germline assignment: CDR1 NNHNN and CDR2 SYGAGS (reference sequence). V was cut by 2 bases and J by 8 bases, with 5 bases left in between. The chain's CDR3 is CASGDKDSPLYF. The sequenced part of the CDR3 DNA is TGTGCCAGCGGTGACAAGGATTCGCCCCTCTAC.

The table lists this clone with a count of one. Gene and germline names: mouse. The read stops 1 residue short of the end of the CDR3; the missing end is completed from the germline J gene. The chain joins TRBV31 to TRBJ2-5; 7 nucleotides align to TRBD2. After removal of 0 bases from V and 4 bases from J, the junction contained 4 bases not matched to a gene. CDR1 and CDR2 from the germline V gene are GKSSPN and SITVG. The CDR3 is 14 amino acids. CDR3 DNA (partial): TGTGCCTGGAGTCTCGGGGGGGGAGAAGACACCCAGTAC. Translating gives CAWSLGGGEDTQY. The CDR3 reads in full as CAWSLGGGEDTQYF.

With respect to this clone: Mouse gene names and germline throughout. The read falls 1 residue short of the CDR3 end, and the missing part is taken from the germline J gene. The J gene is TRBJ2-2, the V gene TRBV31, with 8 bases fitting TRBD1. After removal of 0 bases from V and 1 base from J, the junction contained 4 bases not matched to a gene. CDR1 and CDR2 (germline): GKSSPN, SITVG. The CDR3 is 16 residues long. Incomplete CDR3 DNA: TGTGCCTGGAGTCTGGGGGACAGGAGAAACACCGGGCAGCTCTAC. It is translated as CAWSLGDRRNTGQLY. The full CDR3 protein reads CAWSLGDRRNTGQLYF. Together with reference TRBV31 and TRBJ2-2, the CDR3 gives the full variable domain: AQTIHQWPVAEIKAVGSPLSLGCTIKGKSSPNLYWYWQATGGTLQQLFYSITVGQVESVVQLNLSASRPKDDQFILSTEKLLLSHSGFYLCAWSLGDRRNTGQLYFGEGSKLTVL.

About this clone itself: Gene names and germline refer to mouse. The DNA ends 1 residue before the CDR3 does, and the rest of the CDR3 is filled in from the germline J gene. The chain uses TRBV16 and TRBJ2-1; D gene unclear. Germline V gene lookup returns CDR1 SGHSA and CDR2 FRNQAP. There are 15 residues in the CDR3. V lost 0 bases and J lost 1, with 7 bases in between. CDR3 protein: CASSLDGRNYAEQFF. Partial CDR3 DNA: TGTGCAAGCAGCTTAGATGGCAGGAACTATGCTGAGCAGTTC.